The rows below give T cell receptor beta chains drawn from one sample of a study of cytomegalovirus exposure and HLA in healthy donors. Sequenced by immunoSEQ multiplex PCR; TCRdb stores in-frame clones only, minus some. There are 70,000 to 75,000 clones in the sample; 90% to 95% occur only once, and more than 2.5% lies in the top ten. Sequenced input: PBMCs. These receptor sequences come from a young woman in good health and CMV-seropositive. CDR3s include the opening cysteine and the closing phenylalanine or tryptophan. The D gene is left open where the match is weak. Rows give clone size only sometimes, using once, few, many, or a class for an expanded clone.

>-|-|TRBJ2-7|TRBV27
CASTSTASYEQYF
TGTGCCAGCACCTCAACTGCGTCCTACGAGCAGTACTTC
>-|TRBD2|TRBJ2-1|TRBV25-1
CASSQTSGNEQFF
TGTGCCAGCAGTCAGACTAGCGGAAATGAGCAGTTCTTC
>once|-|TRBJ2-3|TRBV9
CASSVRQGISTDTQYF
TGTGCCAGCAGCGTAAGGCAGGGTATAAGCACAGATACGCAGTATTTT
>-|-|TRBJ1-3|TRBV19
CASNQSGRGNTIYF
TGTGCCAGTAACCAATCCGGCAGGGGAAACACCATATATTTT
>-|TRBD2|TRBJ2-1|TRBV27
CASIPRRGESYNEQFF
TGTGCCAGCATCCCACGCCGGGGGGAATCCTACAATGAGCAGTTCTTC
>-|TRBD1|TRBJ1-6|TRBV19
CASSKGQGLHSPLHF
TGTGCCAGTTCGAAAGGACAGGGCCTTCATTCACCCCTCCACTTT
>once|-|TRBJ2-5|TRBV6-6
CASSLSRGIQETQYF
TGTGCCAGCAGTTTGAGTAGAGGAATACAAGAGACCCAGTACTTC
>-|TRBD1|TRBJ1-2|TRBV29-1
CSVEMTGEGGYTF
TGCAGCGTTGAGATGACAGGGGAGGGCGGCTACACCTTC
>-|-|TRBJ1-2|TRBV5-1
CASSLTGDYGYTF
TGCGCCAGCAGCTTGACGGGGGACTATGGCTACACCTTC
>-|-|TRBJ1-1|TRBV7-8
CASSPWGVNTEAFF
TGTGCCAGCAGCCCCTGGGGGGTGAACACTGAAGCTTTCTTT
>-|-|TRBJ1-6|TRBV7-8
CASSKFRSNSPLHF
TGTGCCAGCAGCAAATTCCGGAGTAATTCACCCCTCCACTTT
>-|-|TRBJ1-5|TRBV2
CASSINKGNQPQHF
TGTGCCAGCAGTATTAACAAGGGGAATCAGCCCCAGCATTTT
>-|TRBD2|TRBJ2-3|TRBV6-1
CASSGASGGSTDTQYF
TGTGCCAGCAGTGGCGCTAGCGGGGGGAGCACAGATACGCAGTATTTT
>-|-|TRBJ1-1|TRBV5-1
CASSLRRVGTTSLNTEAFF
TGCGCCAGCAGCTTGCGCAGGGTGGGCACCACTTCGTTGAACACTGAAGCTTTCTTT
>-|-|TRBJ1-5|TRBV2
CASSERGSRNSNQPQHF
TGTGCCAGCAGTGAAAGGGGTTCCAGGAATAGCAATCAGCCCCAGCATTTT
>few|-|TRBJ1-2|TRBV30
CAWSKDGGYGYTF
TGTGCCTGGAGCAAGGACGGAGGCTATGGCTACACCTTC
>-|TRBD1|TRBJ1-2|TRBV14
CASSQDLMGTGDGYTF
TGTGCCAGCAGCCAAGATCTAATGGGGACAGGGGACGGCTACACCTTC
>-|TRBD2|TRBJ2-2|TRBV15
CATSRSGLAGNTGELFF
TGTGCCACCAGCAGATCCGGACTAGCGGGGAACACCGGGGAGCTGTTTTTT
>-|TRBD1|TRBJ1-1|TRBV6-6
CASTRQGEGEAFF
TGTGCCAGCACCCGACAGGGAGAGGGTGAAGCTTTCTTT
>once|TRBD1|TRBJ1-2|TRBV6-5
CASSDVGGTNYGYTF
TGTGCCAGCAGCGATGTAGGGGGCACGAACTATGGCTACACCTTC
>-|-|TRBJ1-1|TRBV2
CASQASTEAFF
TGTGCCAGCCAAGCTAGCACTGAAGCTTTCTTT
>-|TRBD1|TRBJ2-5|TRBV9
CASRVGTGLGSQYF
TGTGCCAGCAGGGTGGGGACAGGGCTTGGGTCCCAGTACTTC
>-|-|TRBJ1-6|TRBV21-1
CATQGAQSLHF
TGTGCCACCCAGGGGGCCCAATCCCTCCACTTT
>once|-|TRBJ1-5|TRBV12-2
CASRLGMRQLSNQPQHF
TGTGCAAGTCGCTTGGGGATGAGACAGCTGAGCAATCAGCCCCAGCATTTT
>-|TRBD1|TRBJ1-2|TRBV28
CASSPKIQGRYGYTF
TGTGCCAGCAGTCCTAAAATACAGGGGAGATATGGCTACACCTTC
>-|-|TRBJ2-1|TRBV9
CASSVVGRGDEQFF
TGTGCCAGCAGCGTAGTGGGCAGGGGCGATGAGCAGTTCTTC
>-|TRBD2|TRBJ2-7|TRBV15
CATSRERGGFNEQYF
TGTGCCACCAGCAGAGAGCGGGGGGGCTTTAACGAGCAGTACTTC
>once|-|TRBJ1-4|TRBV10-3
CAISESGGVQEKLFF
TGTGCCATCAGTGAGTCCGGGGGGGTCCAGGAAAAACTGTTTTTT
>-|-|TRBJ1-2|TRBV2
CASRRQTSYGYTF
TGTGCCAGCAGGCGACAGACATCCTATGGCTACACCTTC
>-|-|TRBJ1-1|TRBV4-1
CASSPRDKNTEAFF
TGCGCCAGCAGCCCCCGGGACAAGAACACTGAAGCTTTCTTT
>-|TRBD2|TRBJ2-5|TRBV9
CASSVGPSLAGEETQYF
TGTGCCAGCAGCGTAGGCCCCAGTCTAGCGGGAGAGGAGACCCAGTACTTC
>-|TRBD1|TRBJ1-2|TRBV7-9
CASSRTGGYTF
TGTGCCAGCAGCCGGACAGGGGGCTACACCTTC
>-|-|TRBJ2-3|TRBV5-8
CASSLGQVAQYF
TGTGCCAGCAGCTTGGGACAGGTTGCGCAGTATTTT
>-|TRBD1|TRBJ1-1|TRBV19
CASSIKAGGTEAFF
TGTGCCAGTAGTATAAAAGCAGGGGGCACTGAAGCTTTCTTT
>-|-|TRBJ1-3|TRBV5-1
CASSLVSGQRSGNTIYF
TGCGCCAGCAGCTTGGTTTCGGGACAACGCTCTGGAAACACCATATATTTT
>-|-|TRBJ2-1|TRBV7-9
CASSLSGGIYNEQFF
TGTGCCAGCAGCTTATCCGGCGGCATTTACAATGAGCAGTTCTTC
>-|-|TRBJ1-2|TRBV7-6
CASSLGPSWGYTF
TGTGCCAGCAGCTTAGGGCCCTCCTGGGGCTACACCTTC
>-|-|TRBJ1-2|TRBV29-1
CSLRESYGYTF
TGCAGCCTCCGAGAGTCCTATGGCTACACCTTC
>-|-|TRBJ1-1|TRBV2
CAQQSGNTEAFF
TGTGCCCAGCAATCGGGGAACACTGAAGCTTTCTTT
>-|-|TRBJ1-5|TRBV30
CAWSVGGSAGQPQHF
TGTGCCTGGAGTGTAGGAGGGTCAGCCGGCCAGCCCCAGCATTTT
>-|TRBD2|TRBJ2-2|TRBV7-7
CASSLTPGLAFSGELFF
TGTGCTAGCAGCTTAACCCCGGGACTAGCGTTTTCCGGGGAGCTGTTTTTT
>-|TRBD2|TRBJ2-2|TRBV28
CASRPAGLAANTGELFF
TGTGCCAGCAGACCTGCGGGACTAGCGGCGAACACCGGGGAGCTGTTTTTT
>-|TRBD2|TRBJ2-1|TRBV18
CASSPGLDNEQFF
TGTGCCAGCTCACCGGGACTAGACAATGAGCAGTTCTTC
>-|TRBD1|TRBJ2-7|TRBV7-9
CASSPHPGQSYEQYF
TGTGCCAGCAGCCCGCACCCGGGACAGAGCTACGAGCAGTACTTC
>-|-|TRBJ2-1|TRBV6-5
CASSYRSYNEQFF
TGTGCCAGCAGTTACCGGTCGTACAATGAGCAGTTCTTC
>-|-|TRBJ2-1|TRBV7-9
CASSGANNEQFF
TGTGCCAGCAGCGGAGCTAACAATGAGCAGTTCTTC
>-|-|TRBJ1-5|TRBV19
CASSRQEGGNQPQHF
TGTGCCAGTAGTAGGCAGGAAGGTGGCAATCAGCCCCAGCATTTT
>-|TRBD2|TRBJ2-1|TRBV7-2
CASSLPGGPYNEQFF
TGTGCCAGCAGCTTACCGGGAGGGCCCTACAATGAGCAGTTCTTC
>once|TRBD1|TRBJ2-2|TRBV11-3
CASSRISGTGGTGELFF
TGTGCCAGCAGCCGAATTTCCGGGACAGGGGGCACCGGGGAGCTGTTTTTT
>-|-|TRBJ1-1|TRBV30
CAWSHAGWEAEAFF
TGTGCCTGGAGTCACGCGGGGTGGGAGGCTGAAGCTTTCTTT
>-|-|TRBJ2-7|TRBV7-9
CASSTYRYRSSYEQYF
TGTGCCAGCAGCACTTACAGGTACAGGAGCTCCTACGAGCAGTACTTC
>-|-|TRBJ2-5|TRBV9
CASSAIPSRATTRETQYF
TGTGCCAGCAGTGCTATACCCTCCAGGGCAACAACTCGGGAGACCCAGTACTTC
>-|-|TRBJ1-2|TRBV29-1
CTAKDDNYGYTF
TGCACCGCTAAAGATGACAATTATGGCTACACCTTC
>-|TRBD1|TRBJ1-1|TRBV5-1
CASSYTGGSTEAFF
TGCGCCAGCAGCTACACAGGGGGCTCCACTGAAGCTTTCTTT
>-|TRBD2|TRBJ2-3|TRBV6-1
CASSDSLAGGDTQYF
TGTGCCAGCAGTGATTCGTTAGCGGGGGGAGATACGCAGTATTTT
>-|TRBD1|TRBJ1-6|TRBV5-4
CASSRQGGNNSPLHF
TGTGCCAGCAGCAGACAGGGAGGCAATAATTCACCCCTCCACTTT
>-|TRBD1|TRBJ1-1|TRBV5-1
CASSSTGGTEAFF
TGCGCCAGCAGCTCGACAGGGGGAACTGAAGCTTTCTTT
>-|TRBD2|TRBJ2-7|TRBV5-1
CASTIQGSGRIHEQYF
TGCGCCAGCACTATTCAGGGTAGCGGGAGAATCCACGAGCAGTACTTC
>-|TRBD1|TRBJ1-2|TRBV27
CASSYTGGGGFYGYTF
TGTGCCAGCAGTTATACAGGGGGCGGAGGGTTCTATGGCTACACCTTC